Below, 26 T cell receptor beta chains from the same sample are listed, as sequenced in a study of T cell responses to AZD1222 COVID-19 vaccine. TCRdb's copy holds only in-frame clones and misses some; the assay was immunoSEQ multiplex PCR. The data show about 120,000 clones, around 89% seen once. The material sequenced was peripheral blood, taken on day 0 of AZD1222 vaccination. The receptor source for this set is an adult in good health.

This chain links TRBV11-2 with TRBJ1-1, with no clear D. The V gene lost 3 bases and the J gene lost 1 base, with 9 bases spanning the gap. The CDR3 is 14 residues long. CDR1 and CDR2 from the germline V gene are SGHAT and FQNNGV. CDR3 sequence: CASSFQPENTEAFF. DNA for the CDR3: TGTGCCAGCAGCTTTCAACCAGAGAACACTGAAGCTTTCTTT. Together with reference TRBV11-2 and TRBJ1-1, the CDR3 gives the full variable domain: EAGVAQSPRYKIIEKRQSVAFWCNPISGHATLYWYQQILGQGPKLLIQFQNNGVVDDSQLPKDRFSAERLKGVDSTLKIQPAKLEDSAVYLCASSFQPENTEAFFGQGTRLTVV.

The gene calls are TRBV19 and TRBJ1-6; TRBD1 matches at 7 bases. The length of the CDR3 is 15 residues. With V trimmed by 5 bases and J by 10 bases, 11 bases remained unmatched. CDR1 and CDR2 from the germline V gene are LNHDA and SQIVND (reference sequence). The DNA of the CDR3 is TGTGCCAGTAGTCGAACTCCGGGACAGAGCTCACCCCTCCACTTT. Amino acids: CASSRTPGQSSPLHF. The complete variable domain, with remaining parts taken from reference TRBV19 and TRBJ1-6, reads DGGITQSPKYLFRKEGQNVTLSCEQNLNHDAMYWYRQDPGQGLRLIYYSQIVNDFQKGDIAEGYSVSREKKESFPLTVTSAQKNPTAFYLCASSRTPGQSSPLHFGNGTRLTVT.

CDR3 nucleotide sequence: TGTGCCAGCAGCCCTGCCAGTTTGTACGAGCAGTACTTC. It specifies CASSPASLYEQYF. The V and J genes are TRBV7-9 and TRBJ2-7; D gene unclear. The CDR3 covers 13 residues. V gave up 5 bases and J gave up 4 bases, with 12 bases separating them. The germline V gene has CDR1 SEHNR and CDR2 FQNEAQ (reference sequence).

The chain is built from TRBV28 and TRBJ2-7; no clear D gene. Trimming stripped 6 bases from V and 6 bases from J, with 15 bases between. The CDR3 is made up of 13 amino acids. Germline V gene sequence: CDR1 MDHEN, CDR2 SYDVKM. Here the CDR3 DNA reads TGTGCCAGCAGCCCTTTTGAGGCCGGCGAGCAGTACTTC. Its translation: CASSPFEAGEQYF.

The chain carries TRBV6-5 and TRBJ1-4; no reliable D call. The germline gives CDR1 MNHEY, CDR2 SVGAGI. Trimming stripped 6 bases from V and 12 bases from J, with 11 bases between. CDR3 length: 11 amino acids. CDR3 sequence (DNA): TGTGCCAGCAGCTCTACCACCCAACTGTTTTTT. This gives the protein CASSSTTQLFF.

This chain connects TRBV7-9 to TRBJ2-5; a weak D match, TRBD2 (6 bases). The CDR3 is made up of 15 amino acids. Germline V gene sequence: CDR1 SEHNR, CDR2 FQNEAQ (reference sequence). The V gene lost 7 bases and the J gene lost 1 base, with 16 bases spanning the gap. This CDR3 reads CASNPLGGSQETQYF. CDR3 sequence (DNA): TGTGCCAGCAACCCCCTCGGAGGGAGCCAAGAGACCCAGTACTTC.

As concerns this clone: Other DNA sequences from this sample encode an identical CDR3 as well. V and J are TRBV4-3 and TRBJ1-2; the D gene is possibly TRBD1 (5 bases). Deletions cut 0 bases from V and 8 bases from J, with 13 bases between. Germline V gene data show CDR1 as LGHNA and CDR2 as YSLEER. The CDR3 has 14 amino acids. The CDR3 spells CASSQDRGLGGYTF. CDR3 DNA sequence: TGCGCCAGCAGCCAAGATAGGGGATTAGGAGGCTACACCTTC.

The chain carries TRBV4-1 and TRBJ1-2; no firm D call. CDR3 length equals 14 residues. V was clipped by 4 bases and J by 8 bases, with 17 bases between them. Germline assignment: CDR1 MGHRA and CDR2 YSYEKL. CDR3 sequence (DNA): TGCGCCAGCAGCCCAATAGGGCAAGACGGGGGCTACACCTTC. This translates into CASSPIGQDGGYTF.

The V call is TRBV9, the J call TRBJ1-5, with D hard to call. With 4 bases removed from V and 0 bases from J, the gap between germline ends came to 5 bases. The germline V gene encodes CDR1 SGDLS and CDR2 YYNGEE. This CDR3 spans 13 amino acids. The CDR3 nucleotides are TGTGCCAGCAGCACATATAGCAATCAGCCCCAGCATTTT. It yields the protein CASSTYSNQPQHF.

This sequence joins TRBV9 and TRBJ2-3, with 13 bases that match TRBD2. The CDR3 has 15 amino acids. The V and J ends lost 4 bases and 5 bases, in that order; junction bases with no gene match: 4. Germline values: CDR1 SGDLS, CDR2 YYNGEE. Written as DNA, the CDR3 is TGTGCCAGCAGCACTAGCGGGAGGGCCGTAGATACGCAGTATTTT. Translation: CASSTSGRAVDTQYF.

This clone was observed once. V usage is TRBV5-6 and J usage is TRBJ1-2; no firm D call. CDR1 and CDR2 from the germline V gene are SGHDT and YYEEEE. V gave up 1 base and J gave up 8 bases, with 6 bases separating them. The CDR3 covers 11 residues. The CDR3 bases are TGTGCCAGCAGCTTGATAGGGGGCTACACCTTC. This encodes CASSLIGGYTF.

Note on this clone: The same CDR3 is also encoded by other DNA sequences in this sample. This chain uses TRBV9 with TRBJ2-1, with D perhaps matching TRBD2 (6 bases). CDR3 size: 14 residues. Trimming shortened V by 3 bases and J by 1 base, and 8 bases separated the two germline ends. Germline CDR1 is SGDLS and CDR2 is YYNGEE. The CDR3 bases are TGTGCCAGCAGCGCCGGAGGGTCCTACAATGAGCAGTTCTTC. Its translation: CASSAGGSYNEQFF. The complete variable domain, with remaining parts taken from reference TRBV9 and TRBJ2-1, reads DSGVTQTPKHLITATGQRVTLRCSPRSGDLSVYWYQQSLDQGLQFLIQYYNGEERAKGNILERFSAQQFPDLHSELNLSSLELGDSALYFCASSAGGSYNEQFFGPGTRLTVL.

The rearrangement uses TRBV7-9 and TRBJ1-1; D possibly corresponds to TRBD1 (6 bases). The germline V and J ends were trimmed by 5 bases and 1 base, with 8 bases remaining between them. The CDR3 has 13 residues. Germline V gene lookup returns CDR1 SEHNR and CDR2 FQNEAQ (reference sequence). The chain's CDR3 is CASSHRANTEAFF. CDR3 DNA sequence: TGTGCCAGCAGCCACAGGGCGAACACTGAAGCTTTCTTT.

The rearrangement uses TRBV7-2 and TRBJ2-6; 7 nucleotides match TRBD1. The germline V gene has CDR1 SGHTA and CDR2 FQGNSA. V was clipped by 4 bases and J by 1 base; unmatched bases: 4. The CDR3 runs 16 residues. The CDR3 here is CASSYLQGSGANVLTF. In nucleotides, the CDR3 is TGTGCCAGCAGCTATCTACAGGGGTCTGGGGCCAACGTCCTGACTTTC.

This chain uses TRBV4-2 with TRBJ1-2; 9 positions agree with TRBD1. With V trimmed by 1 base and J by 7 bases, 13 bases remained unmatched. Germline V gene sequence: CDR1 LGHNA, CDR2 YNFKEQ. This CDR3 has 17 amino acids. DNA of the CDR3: TGTGCCAGCAGCCAAGGAACCGTCGGACAGGGGTATGGTGGCTACACCTTC. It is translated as CASSQGTVGQGYGGYTF.

The CDR3 protein is CASSLYDTDTDTQYF. The DNA for the CDR3 is TGTGCCAGCAGCTTGTACGACACAGACACAGATACGCAGTATTTT. The chain links TRBV5-5 to TRBJ2-3; D is unresolved. The CDR3 loop spans 15 amino acids. CDR1 is SGHKS, CDR2 YYEKEE, per germline (reference sequence). Trimming removed 1 base at V and 2 bases at J, with 11 bases between. Drawing the rest from reference TRBV5-5 and TRBJ2-3, the complete variable domain is DAGVTQSPTHLIKTRGQQVTLRCSPISGHKSVSWYQQVLGQGPQFIFQYYEKEERGRGNFPDRFSARQFPNYSSELNVNALLLGDSALYLCASSLYDTDTDTQYFGPGTRLTVL.

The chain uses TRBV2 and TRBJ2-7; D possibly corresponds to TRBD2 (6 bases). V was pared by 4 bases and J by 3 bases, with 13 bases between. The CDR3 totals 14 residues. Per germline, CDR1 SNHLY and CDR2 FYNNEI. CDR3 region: CASSVTPDYYEQYF. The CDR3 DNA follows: TGTGCCAGCAGTGTTACCCCGGACTACTACGAGCAGTACTTC.

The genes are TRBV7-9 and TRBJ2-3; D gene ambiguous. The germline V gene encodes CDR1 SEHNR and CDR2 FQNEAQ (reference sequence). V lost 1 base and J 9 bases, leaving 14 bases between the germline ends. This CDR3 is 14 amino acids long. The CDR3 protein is CASSLVALQGTQYF. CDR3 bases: TGTGCCAGCAGCTTAGTGGCTCTCCAAGGCACGCAGTATTTT. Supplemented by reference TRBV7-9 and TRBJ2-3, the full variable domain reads DTGVSQNPRHKITKRGQNVTFRCDPISEHNRLYWYRQTLGQGPEFLTYFQNEAQLEKSRLLSDRFSAERPKGSFSTLEIQRTEQGDSAMYLCASSLVALQGTQYFGPGTRLTVL.

CDR3 sequence (DNA): TGTGCCAGCACCCAGCTTCCGGGACCCCTCCACTTT. It specifies CASTQLPGPLHF. The chain couples TRBV12-3 or TRBV12-4 to TRBJ1-6; the D is unclear. The CDR3 loop spans 12 amino acids. V was pared by 7 bases and J by 12 bases, with 13 bases between.

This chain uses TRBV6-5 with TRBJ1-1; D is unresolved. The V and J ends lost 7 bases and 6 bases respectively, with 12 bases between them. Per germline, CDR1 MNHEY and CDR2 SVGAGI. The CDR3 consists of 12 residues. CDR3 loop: CASTHPPAEAFF. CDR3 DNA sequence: TGTGCCAGCACCCACCCCCCGGCTGAAGCTTTCTTT.

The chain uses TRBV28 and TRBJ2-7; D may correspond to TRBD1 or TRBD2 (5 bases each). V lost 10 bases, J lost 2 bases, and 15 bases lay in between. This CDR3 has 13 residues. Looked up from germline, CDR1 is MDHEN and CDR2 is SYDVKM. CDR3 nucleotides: TGTGCCACCCGAGGGGCCCCGACCTACGAGCAGTACTTC. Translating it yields CATRGAPTYEQYF.

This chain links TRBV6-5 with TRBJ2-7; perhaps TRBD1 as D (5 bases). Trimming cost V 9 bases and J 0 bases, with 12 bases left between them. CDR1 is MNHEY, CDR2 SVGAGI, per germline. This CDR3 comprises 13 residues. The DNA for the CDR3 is TGTGCCAGTGTCCGACAGAGCTCCTACGAGCAGTACTTC. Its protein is CASVRQSSYEQYF.

The CDR3: CASSAGGTQEQYF. DNA for the CDR3: TGTGCCAGCAGCGCCGGGGGCACGCAGGAGCAGTACTTC. V and J are TRBV9 and TRBJ2-7; D is perhaps TRBD1 or TRBD2 (6 bases each). Per germline, CDR1 SGDLS and CDR2 YYNGEE. This CDR3 contains 13 residues. Between the trimmed V and J ends, which lost 3 bases and 7 bases, there was a span of 14 bases.

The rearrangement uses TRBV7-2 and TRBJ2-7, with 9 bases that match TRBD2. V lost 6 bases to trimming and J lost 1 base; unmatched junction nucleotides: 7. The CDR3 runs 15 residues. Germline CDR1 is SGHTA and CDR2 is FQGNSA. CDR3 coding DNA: TGTGCCAGCAGTGCCAATAGCGGGAGTTCCTACGAGCAGTACTTC. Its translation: CASSANSGSSYEQYF.

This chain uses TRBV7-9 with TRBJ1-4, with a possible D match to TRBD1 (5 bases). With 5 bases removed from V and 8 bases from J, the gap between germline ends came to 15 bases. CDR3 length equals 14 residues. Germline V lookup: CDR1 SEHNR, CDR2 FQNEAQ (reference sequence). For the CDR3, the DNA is TGTGCCAGCAGCGGGGCCCCCGGAGGGGAAAAACTGTTTTTT. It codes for CASSGAPGGEKLFF.

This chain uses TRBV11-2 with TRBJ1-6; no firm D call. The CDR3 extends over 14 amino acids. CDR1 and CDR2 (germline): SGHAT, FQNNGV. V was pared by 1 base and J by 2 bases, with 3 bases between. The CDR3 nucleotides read TGTGCCAGCAGCTTAGTCCCCTATAATTCACCCCTCCACTTT. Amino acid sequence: CASSLVPYNSPLHF.